This passage covers 10 T cell receptor beta chains from one sample sequenced in a study of cytomegalovirus exposure and HLA in healthy donors. PCR primers comprised 60 Vbeta and 13 Jbeta primers. Assay: immunoSEQ multiplex PCR; the TCRdb copy retains only in-frame clones and omits some. The sample lists 90,000 to 110,000 clones, roughly two thirds seen once, with approximately 8.4% in the top ten. The specimen sequenced was PBMCs. These receptors all stem from a man aged 35 to 55 in good health and CMV-seronegative.

The chain employs TRBV6-6 and TRBJ2-2; 7 bases are shared with TRBD1. The CDR3 runs 14 residues. Per germline, CDR1 MNHNY and CDR2 SVGAGI (reference sequence). With V trimmed by 6 bases and J by 5 bases, 6 bases remained unmatched. CDR3 loop: CASRTGIGTGELFF. DNA of the CDR3: TGTGCCAGCAGGACAGGGATTGGGACCGGGGAGCTGTTTTTT.

This chain connects TRBV11-2 to TRBJ2-5; 16 bases agree with TRBD2. Trimming at V came to 5 bases and at J to 5 bases, leaving 8 bases not matched to a gene. There are 17 residues in the CDR3. Germline CDR1 and CDR2: SGHAT and FQNNGV. The CDR3 region has the DNA TGTGCCAGCAGCCCTGGGACTAGCGGGGGGGCATCGGAGACCCAGTACTTC. It yields the protein CASSPGTSGGASETQYF.

The genes are TRBV2 and TRBJ1-1; 11 bases agree with TRBD1. CDR1 is SNHLY, CDR2 FYNNEI, per germline. This CDR3 comprises 13 residues. V gave up 8 bases and J gave up 4 bases; unmatched junction bases: 3. CDR3 protein: CASPGQGATEAFF. The CDR3 region has the DNA TGTGCCAGCCCTGGACAGGGGGCCACTGAAGCTTTCTTT.

This rearrangement joins TRBV7-2 to TRBJ2-7; 10 bases agree with TRBD1. CDR3 size: 13 residues. Germline assignment: CDR1 SGHTA and CDR2 FQGNSA. J gave up 3 bases and V 9 bases, and 5 bases lay outside the gene matches. CDR3 DNA: TGTGCCAGTACGTGGGACAGGGGCTACGAGCAGTACTTC. Encoded protein: CASTWDRGYEQYF.

This clone has only a few counts. This rearrangement joins TRBV9 to TRBJ1-5; D is possibly TRBD1 (6 bases). V was trimmed by 3 bases and J by 7 bases, leaving 14 bases between them. CDR1 SGDLS and CDR2 YYNGEE come from the germline V gene. The CDR3 sequence is 14 residues long. The CDR3 region has the DNA TGTGCCAGCAGCGCCACCTCAGGGGTACAGCCCCAGCATTTT. It specifies CASSATSGVQPQHF.

The rearrangement uses TRBV10-3 and TRBJ2-3; tentative D call: TRBD2 (5 bases). Trimming took off 10 bases at V and 0 bases at J, with 17 bases between the two ends. CDR3 length: 15 amino acids. Germline CDR1 reads ENHRY; CDR2 reads SYGVKD. This CDR3 is CASSSGEGSTDTQYF. In DNA form, the CDR3 reads TGTGCCAGCAGCTCCGGTGAGGGAAGCACAGATACGCAGTATTTT.

The chain combines TRBV6-6 with TRBJ2-7, with D possibly being TRBD1 (5 bases). The CDR3 runs to 14 residues. Germline V gene lookup returns CDR1 MNHNY and CDR2 SVGAGI (reference sequence). Trimming removed 6 bases at V and 4 bases at J, with 16 bases between. The CDR3 here is CASSHHIGQYEQYF. The CDR3 bases are TGTGCCAGCAGCCATCACATCGGACAATACGAGCAGTACTTC.

This clone showed up just a few times. The rearrangement uses TRBV7-9 and TRBJ1-2; 9 positions match TRBD1. There are 16 residues in the CDR3. The V segment lost 5 bases and the J segment 2 bases; nucleotides outside the gene matches: 9. The germline CDR1 and CDR2 sequences are SEHNR and FQNEAQ (reference sequence). As DNA, the CDR3 is TGTGCCAGCAGCCCCCAGACAGGGGGGCTAAACTATGGCTACACCTTC. Protein sequence: CASSPQTGGLNYGYTF.

The genes are TRBV2 and TRBJ2-3; 13 bases are a match to TRBD2. The germline CDR1 and CDR2 sequences are SNHLY and FYNNEI. The CDR3 has 17 amino acids. With V trimmed by 5 bases and J by 6 bases, 11 bases remained unmatched. CDR3 sequence reads: CASSHSMTSGGTDTQYF. The CDR3 nucleotides read TGTGCCAGCAGTCACTCCATGACTAGCGGGGGGACGGATACGCAGTATTTT. Using reference TRBV2 and TRBJ2-3 for the parts outside the CDR3, the full variable domain is EPEVTQTPSHQVTQMGQEVILRCVPISNHLYFYWYRQILGQKVEFLVSFYNNEISEKSEIFDDQFSVERPDGSNFTLKIRSTKLEDSAMYFCASSHSMTSGGTDTQYFGPGTRLTVL.

The CDR3 DNA reads as TGTGCCAGCTCACCCCTGGCCCACGAGCAGTACTTC. Encoded protein: CASSPLAHEQYF. The rearrangement uses TRBV18 and TRBJ2-7; D not resolved. The V and J ends lost 3 bases and 5 bases respectively, with 8 bases between them. The germline V gene encodes CDR1 KGHSH and CDR2 LQKENI. CDR3 length: 12 amino acids.